This T cell receptor (beta chain) was recorded in a study of blood T cell repertoires in COVID-19. Study as a whole: Italy, Spain and the United States were the sources of the convalescent and acute COVID-19 samples. The cDNA or gDNA used as material had been derived from T cells, B-cell-depleted T cells, or PBMCs.

Here immunoSEQ multiplex PCR was the method, and the copy in TCRdb shows in-frame clones only, minus some. Found here are under 200,000 clones, 75% to 90% of them singletons; the top ten hold under 3.5%. Trimming took 2 bases from V and 1 from J, leaving 5 bases between them. The germline V gene has CDR1 SGHTA and CDR2 FQGNSA. The CDR3 totals 14 residues. The rearrangement uses TRBV7-2 and TRBJ2-2, with a weak D call TRBD1 (5 bases). The sequenced material came from peripheral blood. The clonotype was recovered from a woman aged 60-75 years with acute or convalescent COVID-19. For the CDR3, the DNA is TGTGCCAGCAGCTTAACAGGGAACACCGGGGAGCTGTTTTTT. Residues: CASSLTGNTGELFF.